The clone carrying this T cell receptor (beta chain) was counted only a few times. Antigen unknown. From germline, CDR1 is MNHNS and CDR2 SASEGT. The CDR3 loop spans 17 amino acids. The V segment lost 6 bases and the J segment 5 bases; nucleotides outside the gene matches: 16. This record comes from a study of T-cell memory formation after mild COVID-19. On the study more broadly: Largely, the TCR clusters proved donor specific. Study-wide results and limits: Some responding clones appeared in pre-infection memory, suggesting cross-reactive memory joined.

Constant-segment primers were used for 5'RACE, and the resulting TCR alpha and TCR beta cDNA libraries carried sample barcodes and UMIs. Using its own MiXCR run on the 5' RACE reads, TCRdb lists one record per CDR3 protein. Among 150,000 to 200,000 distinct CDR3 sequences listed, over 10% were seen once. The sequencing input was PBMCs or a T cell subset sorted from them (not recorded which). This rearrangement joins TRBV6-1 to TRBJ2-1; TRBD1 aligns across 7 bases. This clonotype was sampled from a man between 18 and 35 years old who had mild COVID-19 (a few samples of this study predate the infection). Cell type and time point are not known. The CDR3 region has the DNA TGTGCCAGCAGCCGCAGGGGGAATTCACTCAGCAACAATGAGCAGTTCTTC. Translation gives CASSRRGNSLSNNEQFF.